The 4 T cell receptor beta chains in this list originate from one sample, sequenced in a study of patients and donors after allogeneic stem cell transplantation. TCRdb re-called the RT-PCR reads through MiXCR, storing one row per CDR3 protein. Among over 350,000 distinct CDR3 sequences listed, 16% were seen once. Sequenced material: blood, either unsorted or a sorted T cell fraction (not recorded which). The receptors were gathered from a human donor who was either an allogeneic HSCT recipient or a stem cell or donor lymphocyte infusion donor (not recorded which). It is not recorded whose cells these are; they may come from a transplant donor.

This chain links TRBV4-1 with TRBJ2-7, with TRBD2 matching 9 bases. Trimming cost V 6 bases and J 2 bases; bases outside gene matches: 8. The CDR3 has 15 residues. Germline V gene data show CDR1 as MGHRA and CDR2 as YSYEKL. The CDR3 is CASRKTSGFTYEQYF. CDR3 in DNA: TGCGCCAGCAGGAAGACTAGCGGATTTACCTACGAGCAGTACTTC.

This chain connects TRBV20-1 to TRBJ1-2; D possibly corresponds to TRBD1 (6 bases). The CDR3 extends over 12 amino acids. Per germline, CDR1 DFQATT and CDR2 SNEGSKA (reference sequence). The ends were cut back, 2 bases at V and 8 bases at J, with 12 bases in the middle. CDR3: CSARPGGRGYTF. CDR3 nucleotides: TGCAGTGCTAGACCCGGGGGGCGCGGCTACACCTTC.

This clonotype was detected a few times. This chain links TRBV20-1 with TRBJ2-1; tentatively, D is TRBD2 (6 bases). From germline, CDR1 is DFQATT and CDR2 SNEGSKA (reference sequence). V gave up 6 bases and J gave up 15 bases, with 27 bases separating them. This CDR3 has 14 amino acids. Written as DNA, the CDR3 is TGCAGTGCCCTGGCGCGCCGGGCGGGACCAGCGGTGTTCTTC. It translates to CSALARRAGPAVFF.

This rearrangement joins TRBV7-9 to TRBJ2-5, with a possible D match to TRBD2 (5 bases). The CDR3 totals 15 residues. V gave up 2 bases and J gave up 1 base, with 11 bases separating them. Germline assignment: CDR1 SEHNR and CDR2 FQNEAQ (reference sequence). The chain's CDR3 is CASSLTPGIQETQYF. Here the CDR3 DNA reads TGTGCCAGCAGCTTAACCCCCGGGATCCAAGAGACCCAGTACTTC.